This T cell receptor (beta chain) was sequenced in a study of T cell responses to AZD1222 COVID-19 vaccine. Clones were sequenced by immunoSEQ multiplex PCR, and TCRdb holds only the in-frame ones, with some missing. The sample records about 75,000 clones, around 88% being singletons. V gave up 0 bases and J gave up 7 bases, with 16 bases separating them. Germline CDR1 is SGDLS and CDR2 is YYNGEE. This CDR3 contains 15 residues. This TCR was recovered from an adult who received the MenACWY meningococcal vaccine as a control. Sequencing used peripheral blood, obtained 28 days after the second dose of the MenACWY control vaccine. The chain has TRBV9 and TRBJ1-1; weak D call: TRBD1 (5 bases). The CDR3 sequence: CASSVDPWGPLEAFF. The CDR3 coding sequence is TGTGCCAGCAGCGTAGACCCCTGGGGACCGCTTGAAGCTTTCTTT.